The rows below give T cell receptor beta chains drawn from one sample of a study of cytomegalovirus exposure and HLA in healthy donors. Generated by immunoSEQ multiplex PCR, the TCRdb table keeps only in-frame clones and is missing some. The data contain around 300,000 clones, 87% of them singletons. Specimen: PBMCs. The receptors originated from a woman younger than 45 in good health and CMV-seropositive. CDR3s include the opening cysteine and the closing phenylalanine or tryptophan. The D gene is left open where the match is weak. A row's size may be missing; if present it is once, few, many or a size class.

>TRBJ2-7|NA|NA|TRBV4-1
CASSQDPPNFSYEQYF
TGCGCCAGCAGCCAAGACCCACCCAACTTCTCCTACGAGCAGTACTTC
>TRBJ2-7|NA|NA|TRBV11-3
CASSLVGDKHPLGKYEQYF
TGTGCCAGCAGCTTAGTCGGGGACAAGCACCCCCTGGGGAAATACGAGCAGTACTTC
>TRBJ1-2|NA|NA|TRBV28
CASKRTNYGYTF
TGTGCCAGCAAAAGGACTAACTATGGCTACACCTTC
>TRBJ1-2|NA|NA|TRBV11-2
CASSSTREINYGYTF
TGTGCCAGCAGCTCGACCAGGGAAATTAACTATGGCTACACCTTC
>TRBJ2-1|NA|TRBD1|TRBV7-2
CASSPQGGGREQFF
TGTGCCAGCAGCCCCCAAGGGGGCGGAAGGGAGCAGTTCTTC
>TRBJ1-4|NA|TRBD1|TRBV30
CAWSNRGPTGFEKLFF
TGTGCCTGGAGTAACAGGGGGCCGACGGGATTCGAAAAACTGTTTTTT
>TRBJ1-2|NA|TRBD1|TRBV12-5
CASAETGQDGYTF
TGTGCTAGTGCCGAGACAGGGCAGGATGGCTACACCTTC
>TRBJ2-5|NA|NA|TRBV29-1
CSVETGRGETQYF
TGCAGCGTTGAAACAGGCAGAGGGGAGACCCAGTACTTC
>TRBJ1-2|NA|TRBD1|TRBV27
CASSARTGGYYGYTF
TGTGCCAGCAGTGCCCGGACAGGTGGCTACTATGGCTACACCTTC
>TRBJ2-5|NA|TRBD2|TRBV9
CASSVGGGRSETQYF
TGTGCCAGCAGCGTAGGAGGCGGGAGGTCAGAGACCCAGTACTTC
>TRBJ1-2|NA|NA|TRBV7-2
CASSLSQVVDGYTF
TGTGCCAGCAGCTTGTCCCAGGTGGTTGATGGCTACACCTTC
>TRBJ2-7|NA|NA|TRBV27
CASSFREFNEQYF
TGTGCCAGCAGTTTCAGGGAGTTCAACGAGCAGTACTTC
>TRBJ2-1|NA|NA|TRBV7-2
CASSLGSSYNEQFF
TGTGCCAGCAGCTTAGGCAGCTCCTACAATGAGCAGTTCTTC
>TRBJ2-1|NA|NA|TRBV6-5
CASRVSGSYNEQFF
TGTGCCAGCAGAGTCTCGGGCTCCTACAATGAGCAGTTCTTC
>TRBJ1-2|once|NA|TRBV13
CASTPLGYPNYGYTF
TGTGCCAGCACCCCGTTGGGGTACCCTAACTATGGCTACACCTTC
>TRBJ1-5|NA|NA|TRBV19
CASSIEPPGTGIQPQHF
TGTGCCAGTAGTATAGAACCACCCGGCACAGGAATACAGCCCCAGCATTTT
>TRBJ2-7|NA|TRBD2|TRBV4-1
CASSQRTSGNREQYF
TGCGCCAGCAGCCAGCGGACTAGCGGGAACCGGGAGCAGTACTTC
>TRBJ2-7|NA|TRBD1|TRBV27
CASQGAGTGRDEQYF
TGTGCCAGTCAAGGGGCCGGGACAGGGCGTGACGAGCAGTACTTC
>TRBJ2-7|NA|NA|TRBV9
CASSTIAETYEQYF
TGTGCCAGCAGCACCATAGCCGAAACCTACGAGCAGTACTTC
>TRBJ2-1|NA|TRBD1|TRBV5-1
CASSTGQGGYNEQFF
TGCGCCAGCAGCACGGGACAGGGAGGCTACAATGAGCAGTTCTTC
>TRBJ2-7|NA|NA|TRBV7-3
CASSLYRGLSYEQYF
TGTGCCAGCAGCTTATACCGGGGCCTATCCTACGAGCAGTACTTC
>TRBJ2-2|once|TRBD2|TRBV7-2
CASSRDSGNGELFF
TGTGCCAGCAGCCGAGATAGCGGGAACGGGGAGCTGTTTTTT
>TRBJ2-7|NA|NA|TRBV4-1
CASSQAAAYEQYF
TGCGCCAGCAGCCAAGCGGCAGCATACGAGCAGTACTTC
>TRBJ2-5|NA|NA|TRBV7-8
CASSRDRREGQYF
TGTGCCAGTTCGCGGGACAGAAGAGAGGGCCAGTACTTC
>TRBJ1-1|NA|NA|TRBV10-3
CAISVEGPSAFF
TGTGCCATCAGTGTCGAGGGGCCTAGTGCTTTCTTT
>TRBJ2-1|NA|TRBD2|TRBV7-3
CASSLTGTSTVQFF
TGTGCCAGCAGCTTAACAGGGACTAGCACCGTGCAGTTCTTC
>TRBJ1-1|NA|NA|TRBV9
CASSVGSQDEAFF
TGTGCCAGCAGCGTAGGCTCCCAGGATGAAGCTTTCTTT
>TRBJ1-1|NA|NA|TRBV7-6
CASSVGGKKTEAFF
TGTGCCAGCAGCGTGGGGGGGAAAAAGACTGAAGCTTTCTTT
>TRBJ2-1|NA|NA|TRBV7-8
CATLDYSYNEQFF
TGTGCCACCTTGGACTACTCCTACAATGAGCAGTTCTTC
>TRBJ1-1|NA|NA|TRBV20-1
CSARGKAEAFF
TGCAGTGCTAGGGGGAAGGCTGAAGCTTTCTTT
>TRBJ1-1|NA|NA|TRBV28
CASSGHTEAFF
TGTGCCAGCAGTGGGCATACTGAAGCTTTCTTT
>TRBJ2-5|NA|TRBD2|TRBV6-1
CASSEAWTSPGETQYF
TGTGCCAGCAGTGAAGCCTGGACTAGCCCAGGGGAGACCCAGTACTTC
>TRBJ2-1|NA|NA|TRBV27
CASGRTYNEQFF
TGTGCCAGCGGGAGGACCTACAATGAGCAGTTCTTC
>TRBJ2-7|once|NA|TRBV7-6
CASSLREASYEQYF
TGTGCCAGCAGCTTAAGGGAAGCATCCTACGAGCAGTACTTC
>TRBJ1-1|few|NA|TRBV27
CASSSYDREAFF
TGTGCCAGCAGTTCCTATGACAGGGAAGCTTTCTTT
>TRBJ2-1|few|NA|TRBV27
CASSGGLLIQDEQFF
TGTGCCAGCAGTGGAGGGTTACTCATTCAGGATGAGCAGTTCTTC
>TRBJ1-2|NA|TRBD1|TRBV5-6
CASSLATGAAYGYTF
TGTGCCAGCAGCTTGGCCACAGGGGCCGCCTATGGCTACACCTTC
>TRBJ1-5|NA|NA|TRBV7-8
CASSPRQANQPQHF
TGTGCCAGCAGTCCCCGACAGGCAAATCAGCCCCAGCATTTT
>TRBJ2-7|NA|NA|TRBV27
CASTSGYEQYF
TGTGCCAGCACTTCGGGCTACGAGCAGTACTTC
>TRBJ2-7|NA|NA|TRBV5-6
CASSADRYEQYF
TGTGCCAGCAGCGCCGACAGATACGAGCAGTACTTC
>TRBJ2-5|NA|NA|TRBV5-1
CASSLGLETQYF
TGCGCCAGCAGCTTGGGGTTGGAGACCCAGTACTTC
>TRBJ2-7|NA|NA|TRBV13
CASSLIETGDYEQYF
TGTGCCAGCAGCTTAATTGAAACCGGCGACTACGAGCAGTACTTC
>TRBJ1-1|few|TRBD1|TRBV7-6
CASSLRQGEAFF
TGTGCCAGCAGCCTCAGACAGGGTGAAGCTTTCTTT
>TRBJ2-4|NA|NA|TRBV27
CASRSQEKNIQYF
TGTGCCAGCAGAAGTCAGGAGAAAAACATTCAGTACTTC
>TRBJ2-1|NA|NA|TRBV6-5
CASRGSGYEQFF
TGTGCCAGCAGAGGAAGCGGGTACGAGCAGTTCTTC
>TRBJ2-5|NA|TRBD1|TRBV18
CASSQGQGLETQYF
TGTGCCAGCTCCCAGGGACAGGGATTAGAGACCCAGTACTTC
>TRBJ1-2|NA|TRBD1|TRBV6-5
CASSFGQVSGYGYTF
TGTGCCAGCAGTTTTGGACAGGTCTCTGGCTATGGCTACACCTTC
>TRBJ2-3|once|TRBD2|TRBV28
CASSAPGTSDGDTQYF
TGTGCCAGCAGTGCCCCCGGGACTAGCGATGGGGATACGCAGTATTTT
>TRBJ1-1|NA|NA|TRBV27
CASSPQGHTEAFF
TGTGCCAGCAGTCCCCAGGGCCACACTGAAGCTTTCTTT
>TRBJ1-1|NA|NA|TRBV2
CASRPRDSKAFF
TGTGCCAGCCGCCCCCGAGACAGTAAAGCTTTCTTT
>TRBJ2-7|NA|TRBD2|TRBV15
CATSRTPSGGHEQYF
TGTGCCACCAGCAGAACGCCTAGCGGGGGGCACGAGCAGTACTTC
>TRBJ1-3|NA|NA|TRBV7-3
CASSLTFGNTIYF
TGTGCCAGCAGCTTAACGTTCGGAAACACCATATATTTT
>TRBJ2-2|few|NA|TRBV9
CASSADGTGELFF
TGTGCCAGCAGTGCCGATGGCACCGGGGAGCTGTTTTTT
>TRBJ2-7|NA|NA|TRBV7-2
CASRIRDLPSYEQYF
TGTGCCAGCAGGATCCGGGACCTCCCTTCTTACGAGCAGTACTTC
>TRBJ2-7|NA|NA|TRBV27
CASSLKGVSSYEQYF
TGTGCCAGCAGTTTAAAAGGGGTATCCTCCTACGAGCAGTACTTC